The 8 T cell receptor beta chains below come from one sample, sequenced in a study of glioma-infiltrating T cells. The iRepertoire nested amplicon-rescue multiplex PCR amplified TCR alpha and beta CDR3s from RNA. One entry per CDR3 protein, called by TCRdb with MiXCR from the multiplex PCR reads. Among some 160,000 distinct CDR3 sequences, 43% were seen once, and the ten largest hold around 5.2%. Material for sequencing was glioma tissue, nonneoplastic brain tissue, or PBMCs (not recorded which). These receptors came from a human donor with low-grade glioma or glioblastoma, undergoing nonglioma brain surgery, or in good health (not recorded which).

Note on this clonotype: One end of the junction does not line up with germline, which may come from a read error. The CDR3 is CASSLAQFTDTQYF. The CDR3 region has the DNA TGTGCCAGCAGCTTAGCACAGTTCACAGATACCCAGTATTTT. The chain carries TRBV7-2 and TRBJ2-3; D ambiguous. The CDR3 totals 14 residues. Germline V CDR1 and CDR2: SGHTA, FQGNSA.

The sample holds a few counts of this clonotype. The chain links TRBV29-1 to TRBJ1-5; 9 nucleotides line up with TRBD1. The germline CDR1 and CDR2 sequences are SQVTM and ANQGSEA. The V gene end was trimmed by 6 bases and the J gene end by 7 bases; junction bases not matched to a gene: 7. The CDR3 sequence is 13 residues long. The CDR3 protein is CSVSQGALQPQHF. CDR3 nucleotide sequence: TGCAGCGTCTCACAGGGGGCTTTACAGCCCCAGCATTTT.

The table lists this clonotype with many counts. The CDR3 nucleotides are TGTGCCAGCAGCCCAACCGGACTTCAAGAGACCCAGTACTTC. Protein: CASSPTGLQETQYF. The rearrangement links TRBV11-2 to TRBJ2-5; possible D gene TRBD2, 5 bases. The CDR3 spans 14 residues. The V gene's germline CDR1 is SGHAT and CDR2 FQNNGV. Trimming left V 5 bases short and J 2 bases short, with 12 bases between.

This clonotype was counted only a few times. In DNA form, the CDR3 reads TGTGCCAGCTCACCAACTGCATCCGATCATCATGAGCAGTTCTTC. Its protein is CASSPTASDHHEQFF. The chain links TRBV18 to TRBJ2-1; D call uncertain. The germline CDR1 and CDR2 sequences are KGHSH and LQKENI. Deletions cut 2 bases from V and 8 bases from J, with 16 bases between. The CDR3 spans 15 residues.

This chain connects TRBV6-5 to TRBJ1-1; no definite D call. Germline values: CDR1 MNHEY, CDR2 SVGAGI. The CDR3 length is 11 residues. Trimming shortened V by 6 bases and J by 10 bases, and 12 bases separated the two germline ends. CDR3 DNA sequence: TGTGCCAGCAGAGATAGAGTTCGAGCTTTCTTT. Translated, it gives CASRDRVRAFF.

With respect to this clonotype: An end of the junction differs from the germline gene, which may be a read error. This CDR3 reads CSSRRADGLIYEQYF. CDR3 coding DNA: TGCAGTTCTAGAAGGGCGGATGGACTAATATACGAGCAGTACTTC. The chain uses TRBV20-1 and TRBJ2-7, with TRBD2 as a possible D gene (6 bases). Germline V gives CDR1 DFQATT, CDR2 SNEGSKA (reference sequence). This CDR3 has 15 residues.

This clonotype showed up just once. A read error may explain this, as a much larger clone is one base away. CDR3 protein: CDSRATSVSSYNEQFF. The CDR3 nucleotides read TGTGACAGCAGAGCTACTAGCGTAAGCTCCTACAATGAGCAGTTCTTC. This chain links TRBV12-3 or TRBV12-4 with TRBJ2-1, with 7 bases identical to TRBD2. This CDR3 comprises 16 residues.

This clonotype was picked up many times. The gene calls are TRBV6-6 and TRBJ2-3; D not certain. The V and J ends lost 2 bases and 2 bases respectively, with 8 bases between them. Germline values: CDR1 MNHNY, CDR2 SVGAGI (reference sequence). The CDR3 length is 14 residues. The CDR3 region has the DNA TGTGCCAGCAGTTACACAGAACTCACAGATACGCAGTATTTT. It yields the protein CASSYTELTDTQYF.